These 21 T cell receptor beta chains originate from one sample sequenced in a study of naive and memory T cell subsets. Two oligonucleotides, mixed equimolar, formed the beta constant-region primer covering TRBC1 and TRBC2. TCRdb fed the UMI-ligation and nested PCR reads into MiXCR, producing one record per CDR3 protein. The table lists 75,000 to 85,000 distinct CDR3 sequences, 13% of them singletons. Sequenced material: central memory CD4+ T cells from blood. All receptors come from a human donor in good health.

The chain is built from TRBV7-2 and TRBJ2-7; 8 bases match TRBD2. V gave up 2 bases and J gave up 5 bases; unmatched junction bases: 8. Germline assignment: CDR1 SGHTA and CDR2 FQGNSA. CDR3 length equals 15 residues. The CDR3 spells CASSLRAGDKDEQYF. The CDR3 DNA reads as TGTGCCAGCAGCTTAAGAGCGGGAGATAAGGACGAGCAGTACTTC.

This clonotype has a handful of counts. This chain's CDR3 is CASSLAGSQTYNEQFF. Written as DNA, the CDR3 is TGCGCCAGCAGCTTGGCCGGAAGTCAGACCTACAATGAGCAGTTCTTC. The chain couples TRBV5-1 to TRBJ2-1; D gene uncertain. V lost 0 bases to trimming and J lost 2 bases, with 12 bases between them. The CDR3 sequence is 16 residues long. Germline values: CDR1 SGHRS, CDR2 YFSETQ. Complete variable domain (other parts from reference TRBV5-1 and TRBJ2-1): KAGVTQTPRYLIKTRGQQVTLSCSPISGHRSVSWYQQTPGQGLQFLFEYFSETQRNKGNFPGRFSGRQFSNSRSEMNVSTLELGDSALYLCASSLAGSQTYNEQFFGPGTRLTVL.

This chain uses TRBV29-1 with TRBJ1-2; D call uncertain. The length of the CDR3 is 12 residues. Germline values: CDR1 SQVTM, CDR2 ANQGSEA. Trimming stripped 3 bases from V and 8 bases from J, with 13 bases between. CDR3 sequence: CSVDSKGYGYTF. The DNA for the CDR3 is TGCAGCGTTGATTCGAAGGGTTACGGCTACACCTTC.

The chain couples TRBV12-3 or TRBV12-4 to TRBJ2-7; 9 bases agree with TRBD1. J was trimmed by 4 bases and V by 3 bases; bases with no gene match: 7. The CDR3 length is 15 residues. DNA of the CDR3: TGTGCCAGCAGTTTTTCGGACAGGGGTTATTACGAGCAGTACTTC. Protein: CASSFSDRGYYEQYF.

The chain joins TRBV3-2 to TRBJ1-5; TRBD1 is the table's D call and was not checked against the DNA. TRBV3-2 is termed a pseudogene. The CDR3 extends over 21 amino acids. The CDR3 sequence: CASSQEMRPGPMETWGQPQHF. CDR3 coding DNA: TGTGCCAGCAGCCAAGAAATGCGGCCGGGGCCGATGGAGACATGGGGGCAGCCCCAGCATTTT.

Only a few counts were recorded for this clonotype. This chain uses TRBV5-1 with TRBJ1-6, with D possibly TRBD1 on 5 matching bases. The CDR3 consists of 14 residues. The V gene's germline CDR1 is SGHRS and CDR2 YFSETQ. With 4 bases removed from V and 8 bases from J, the gap between germline ends came to 13 bases. CDR3 in DNA: TGCGCCAGCAGCCGGGGGGATATTGATTCACCCCTCCACTTT. As protein: CASSRGDIDSPLHF.

V gene TRBV28 combines with J gene TRBJ2-3; 9 bases are a match to TRBD1. With V trimmed by 3 bases and J by 0 bases, 7 bases remained unmatched. There are 17 residues in the CDR3. The germline V gene has CDR1 MDHEN and CDR2 SYDVKM. The CDR3 sequence: CASSLRQGGWSTDTQYF. For the CDR3, the DNA is TGTGCCAGCAGTTTGAGACAGGGGGGGTGGAGCACAGATACGCAGTATTTT.

This clonotype came up many times. The chain uses TRBV6-4 and TRBJ2-2; possibly TRBD1 for D (6 bases). Germline lookup yields CDR1 MRHNA and CDR2 SNTAGT. Deletions cut 6 bases from V and 4 bases from J, with 12 bases between. The CDR3 covers 14 residues. In DNA, the CDR3 is TGTGCCAGCAGAGCACAGGGATCCACCGGGGAGCTGTTTTTT. Encoded protein: CASRAQGSTGELFF.

This clonotype was observed at least ten times. The V gene is TRBV7-2, the J gene TRBJ2-5; the D gene is possibly TRBD2 (7 bases). Looked up from germline, CDR1 is SGHTA and CDR2 is FQGNSA. The CDR3 length is 13 residues. Trimming shortened V by 4 bases and J by 9 bases, and 15 bases separated the two germline ends. The CDR3 sequence: CASSSNWGGPQYF. Here the CDR3 DNA reads TGTGCCAGCAGCTCAAATTGGGGGGGCCCCCAGTACTTC.

This clonotype has more than one count but fewer than ten. CDR3 bases: TGCAGCGTTACGACAGGGTCGACGGGCAAAAACATTCAGTACTTC. This sequence encodes CSVTTGSTGKNIQYF. The V call is TRBV29-1, the J call TRBJ2-4; TRBD1 matches at 7 bases. From germline, CDR1 is SQVTM and CDR2 ANQGSEA. Trimming at V came to 5 bases and at J to 3 bases, leaving 10 bases not matched to a gene. The CDR3 has 15 amino acids. Combining the CDR3 with reference TRBV29-1 and TRBJ2-4 gives the whole variable domain SAVISQKPSRDICQRGTSLTIQCQVDSQVTMMFWYRQQPGQSLTLIATANQGSEATYESGFVIDKFPISRPNLTFSTLTVSNMSPEDSSIYLCSVTTGSTGKNIQYFGAGTRLSVL.

This clonotype turned up a few times. The chain links TRBV5-1 to TRBJ1-4; 7 bases align to TRBD1. V lost 3 bases to trimming and J lost 7 bases; unmatched junction nucleotides: 9. The length of the CDR3 is 15 residues. The germline CDR1 and CDR2 sequences are SGHRS and YFSETQ. The CDR3 nucleotides are TGCGCCAGCAGCTCCGGCAGGGGGGAGAGTGAAAAACTGTTTTTT. It yields the protein CASSSGRGESEKLFF.

The CDR3 region has the DNA TGCAGTGCTATGGGACCGCTTAATGAAAAACTGTTTTTT. Its translation: CSAMGPLNEKLFF. The chain is built from TRBV20-1 and TRBJ1-4; perhaps TRBD1 as D (5 bases). The V end was cut by 4 bases, the J end by 4 bases, with 10 bases between. This CDR3 has 13 amino acids. In germline, CDR1 is DFQATT, CDR2 SNEGSKA (reference sequence).

This clonotype was observed at least ten times. This chain connects TRBV10-2 to TRBJ1-1; 8 bases agree with TRBD1. This CDR3 is built from 13 residues. Trimming at V came to 7 bases and at J to 1 base, leaving 2 bases not matched to a gene. CDR1 WSHSY and CDR2 SAAADI come from the germline V gene. CDR3 sequence (DNA): TGCGCCAGCAAGGGACAGGAGAACACTGAAGCTTTCTTT. This gives the protein CASKGQENTEAFF.

This clonotype showed up just a few times. This rearrangement joins TRBV20-1 to TRBJ1-1; D call uncertain. Germline V lookup: CDR1 DFQATT, CDR2 SNEGSKA (reference sequence). The CDR3 is 11 residues long. V gave up 3 bases and J gave up 4 bases, with 6 bases separating them. As DNA, the CDR3 is TGCAGTGCTAGTGATGGCACTGAAGCTTTCTTT. As protein: CSASDGTEAFF.

This clonotype was seen a few times. The genes are TRBV20-1 and TRBJ1-1, with TRBD1 matching 7 bases. This CDR3 region has 14 residues. V was clipped by 3 bases and J by 5 bases; unmatched bases: 9. From germline, CDR1 is DFQATT and CDR2 SNEGSKA (reference sequence). For the CDR3, the DNA is TGCAGTGCTAGCCGAAGACAGGGCGGGACTGAAGCTTTCTTT. Translated, it gives CSASRRQGGTEAFF.

This clonotype showed up just a few times. CDR3 residues: CASSPGQRRYGYTF. CDR3 sequence (DNA): TGTGCCAGCAGTCCGGGACAGCGACGATATGGCTACACCTTC. The chain has TRBV12-3 or TRBV12-4 and TRBJ1-2; 7 bases fit TRBD1. CDR3 length equals 14 residues. The J segment lost 5 bases and the V segment lost 5 bases, leaving 8 bases of the junction unmatched.

This clonotype showed up just a few times. The chain recombines TRBV4-1 with TRBJ1-4; D unclear. Germline CDR1 is MGHRA and CDR2 is YSYEKL. The CDR3 sequence is 15 residues long. Trimming removed 0 bases at V and 5 bases at J, with 10 bases between. CDR3 coding DNA: TGCGCCAGCAGCCAAGAGGTACTGATAAATGAAAAACTGTTTTTT. Protein: CASSQEVLINEKLFF.

V usage is TRBV20-1 and J usage is TRBJ1-1; the match to TRBD1 covers 9 bases. In germline, CDR1 is DFQATT, CDR2 SNEGSKA (reference sequence). J gave up 0 bases and V 6 bases, and 11 bases lay outside the gene matches. The CDR3 consists of 16 residues. The CDR3 reads CSARNRGRSLNTEAFF. The CDR3 DNA reads TGCAGTGCGAGAAACAGGGGGCGGTCATTGAACACTGAAGCTTTCTTT.

The chain combines TRBV7-3 with TRBJ1-1; D uncertain. Trimming left V 0 bases short and J 7 bases short, with 9 bases between. Germline V lookup: CDR1 SGHTA, CDR2 FQGTGA. The length of the CDR3 is 13 residues. The CDR3 is CASSLTRRDEAFF. The CDR3 DNA follows: TGTGCCAGCAGCTTAACGCGGCGGGATGAAGCTTTCTTT.

This clonotype appeared many times. J is TRBJ1-5 and V is TRBV5-1; D perhaps matches TRBD1 (5 bases). This CDR3 region has 15 residues. The germline CDR1 and CDR2 sequences are SGHRS and YFSETQ. V was trimmed by 0 bases and J by 8 bases, leaving 15 bases between them. In DNA form, the CDR3 reads TGCGCCAGCAGCTTGGGGGGGAGGGCGCAGGAGCCCCAGCATTTT. Protein sequence: CASSLGGRAQEPQHF.

This clonotype was seen a handful of times. The chain couples TRBV7-2 to TRBJ1-2, with 12 nucleotides matching TRBD1. CDR1 and CDR2 (germline): SGHTA, FQGNSA. With 1 base clipped from V and 7 bases from J, the junction kept 10 bases outside the gene matches. This CDR3 has 17 amino acids. In DNA, the CDR3 is TGTGCCAGCAGCTTAGATTATGCGGGACAGGGGGCTGGTGGCTACACCTTC. It translates to CASSLDYAGQGAGGYTF.